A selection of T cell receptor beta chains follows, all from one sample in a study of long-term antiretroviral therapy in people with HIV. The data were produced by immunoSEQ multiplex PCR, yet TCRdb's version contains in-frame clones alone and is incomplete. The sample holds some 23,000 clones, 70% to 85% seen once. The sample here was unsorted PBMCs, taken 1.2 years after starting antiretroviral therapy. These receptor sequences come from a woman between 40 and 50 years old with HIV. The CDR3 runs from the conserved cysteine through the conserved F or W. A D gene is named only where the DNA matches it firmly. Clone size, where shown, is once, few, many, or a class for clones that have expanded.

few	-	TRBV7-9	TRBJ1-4	TGTGCCAGCAGCTTAGGCCAGGGTGATGAAAAACTGTTTTTT	CASSLGQGDEKLFF
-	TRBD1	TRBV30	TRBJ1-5	TGTGCCTGGAGGGGACAGGGGACCGCTAGGCCCCAGCATTTT	CAWRGQGTARPQHF
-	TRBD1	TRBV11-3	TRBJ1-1	TGTGCCAGCAGGCCTACAGGGGAGGGAAGCACTGAAGCTTTCTTT	CASRPTGEGSTEAFF
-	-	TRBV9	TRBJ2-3	TGTGCCAGCAGCGTAGCTAGCGTGGGACACACAGATACGCAGTATTTT	CASSVASVGHTDTQYF
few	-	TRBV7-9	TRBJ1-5	TGTGCCAGCAGCTTAGATCAGGGGAATCAGCCCCAGCATTTT	CASSLDQGNQPQHF
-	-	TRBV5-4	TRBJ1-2	TGTGCCAGCAGCTTGAGTCCGACAGGTCCGAGGTACACCTTC	CASSLSPTGPRYTF
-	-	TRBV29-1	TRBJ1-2	TGCAGCGTTGAATCCCCGGGTGGCTACACCTTC	CSVESPGGYTF
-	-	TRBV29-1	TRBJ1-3	TGCAGCGTTGAAGATCCCCGGGGCCCTGGAAACACCATATATTTT	CSVEDPRGPGNTIYF
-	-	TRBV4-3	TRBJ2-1	TGCGCCAGCAGCCAAGCGTGGTTAAACTCCTACAATGAGCAGTTCTTC	CASSQAWLNSYNEQFF
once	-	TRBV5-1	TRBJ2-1	TGCGCCAGCAGCCAAAAAGGCGGCGGAATTGTTCAGTCCAATGAGCAGTTCTTC	CASSQKGGGIVQSNEQFF
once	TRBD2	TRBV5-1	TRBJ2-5	TGCGCCAGCAGCCTAGGACTAGTACCAGAGACCCAGTACTTC	CASSLGLVPETQYF
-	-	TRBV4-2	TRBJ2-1	TGTGCCAGCAGCCAGGACATCAGGGAAAGTGAGCAGTTCTTC	CASSQDIRESEQFF
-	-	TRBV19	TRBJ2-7	TGTGCCAGTAGTATGGGGGGACAGTTCTCCTACGAGCAGTACTTC	CASSMGGQFSYEQYF
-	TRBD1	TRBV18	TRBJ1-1	TGTGCCAGCTTCACAGGGGTGAACACTGAAGCTTTCTTT	CASFTGVNTEAFF
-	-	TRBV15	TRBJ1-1	TGTGCCACCAGCAGAGGGGGGGGGCAATGGGGTGAAGCTTTCTTT	CATSRGGGQWGEAFF
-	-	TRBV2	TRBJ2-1	TGTGCCAGCATCAGAGACAATTACAATGAGCAGTTCTTC	CASIRDNYNEQFF
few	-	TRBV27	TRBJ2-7	TGTGCCAGCAGTAGAGGGGGGTATTACGAGCAGTACTTC	CASSRGGYYEQYF
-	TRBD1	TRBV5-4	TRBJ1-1	TGTGCCAGCAGCTTTACAGGGGGGTCAAGGAACACTGAAGCTTTCTTT	CASSFTGGSRNTEAFF
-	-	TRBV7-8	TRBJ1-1	TGTGCCAGCAGCTTAGTGGGGGGGATGAACACTGAAGCTTTCTTT	CASSLVGGMNTEAFF
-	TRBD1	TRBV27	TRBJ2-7	TGTGCCAGCAGTTATCAGGGGGCAAGGGAGCAGTACTTC	CASSYQGAREQYF
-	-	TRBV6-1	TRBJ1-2	TGTGCCAGCAGTGTTGGGCGGACTTCCTGGATGGGTGGCTACACCTTC	CASSVGRTSWMGGYTF
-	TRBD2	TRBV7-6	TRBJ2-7	TGTGCCAGCAGTTTAGCGGGGGGGCCTTCCGAGCAGTACTTC	CASSLAGGPSEQYF
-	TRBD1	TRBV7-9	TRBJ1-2	TGTGCCAGCAGCTCGAACAGGGGAGCCTATGGCTACACCTTC	CASSSNRGAYGYTF